This note documents a single TCR beta chain sequence. Its antigen remains undetermined. A junction boundary mismatches the germline segment, possibly from a read error. Using the deep immunoSEQ assay, multiplex PCR amplified TCR CDR3 regions from genomic DNA. Extracted genomic DNA from each cell subset was spread evenly across all wells of several immunoSEQ 96-well plates, with each plate serving as a replicate. For sorted subsets, roughly 190 ng of genomic DNA, equivalent to around 31,000 T cell genomes, went into each replicate PCR. Purified libraries were measured with a Qubit 3.0 fluorometer, size-checked on a Bioanalyzer 2100, and measured again with the KAPA Library Quantification kit. Every immunoSEQ 96-well plate was sequenced on a separate single-read 150-cycle Illumina NextSeq 550 flow cell. Turning to the authors' computational methods: Because only junctional sequences without quality scores were contained in the immunoSEQ output, filtering matching that applied to full-length reads could not be performed. To assign V/J genes and CDR3, sequences were annotated against IMGT germline references using PyIR, a Python wrapper for IgBLAST v1.9. Reads were removed for weak V/J assignments (E-value above 1e-6), missing CDR3, stop codons, out-of-frame junctions, or ambiguous translated residues. A V3J clonotype was defined by an identical inferred V gene, J gene, and CDR3 amino acid sequence. Percentage overlap between repertoires was calculated by dividing the number of shared unique clonotypes by the size of the smaller repertoire. Repertoire richness was assessed with RTK rarefaction, the Chao1 estimator, and Recon v2.1 estimates of unobserved clonotypes. Generation probabilities for all TCRbeta clonotypes obtained by the gDNA method from a handful of donors were computed using OLGA. TCRdb limited this immuneACCESS table to in-frame rearrangements with V and J called. A share of clones is missing; checked studies link under half to unresolved V genes, and the rest is unexplained. The V and J calls and clone size are taken from that table; D and trimming were inferred from the DNA. A total of a few million clones appear in this sample, approximately 93% of them only once. The ten largest clones add up to about 0.37% of the sample.

This entry comes from a study of shared clonotypes between healthy human individuals (dated by TCRdb to 2019 to 2021). Broadly, across the study: A couple of women and a few men aged 18 to 49 years were included in the cohort. For each donor, CD4 naive and CD4 memory were each given three plates, CD8 naive was given two plates, and CD8 memory was given one plate. Each donor's leukapheresis produced roughly between roughly 0.85 and 10 billion PBMCs. Different laboratories and diverse techniques were used to prepare libraries and sequence TCR repertoires, to increase sequencing depth and limit assay-specific biases. The study deeply sequenced blood TCR repertoires of several healthy adults to estimate repertoire size and the extent of clonotype sharing between individuals.

The full study reports these points: Pairwise subsampling indicated that sequencing depth was expected to affect the degree of clonotype sharing among donors. Compared with non-shared clonotypes, clonotypes shared by all four sorted-subset donors had higher generation probabilities. Because the study included only a small number of donors, the genetic and exposure-history diversity represented was limited. Rarefaction of sorted-subset datasets indicated incomplete sequencing despite the large sequencing depth. Naive subsets generally had larger estimated clonotype richness than memory subsets. Sampling was restricted to blood, and TCR repertoires in tissues likely differ from the TCR repertoires found in blood. Across a handful of donors, about 5% of naive CD4, around 3.5% of naive CD8, approximately 2.5% of memory CD4, and approximately 0.4% of memory CD8 clonotypes were shared.

Donors were healthy HIV-negative adults with no recently reported acute infections or vaccinations. Every donor was a Caucasian adult living in Nashville, Tennessee, USA. CD4+ T cells were enriched by magnetic negative selection; naive cells were then positively selected on CD45RA, and the negative fraction formed the memory subset. Blood was obtained by leukapheresis, after which PBMCs were separated by Ficoll-Histopaque density gradient centrifugation and cryopreserved in liquid nitrogen vapor phase. Purity and quantity of every magnetically sorted T cell population were checked by analytical flow cytometry. Genomic DNA was isolated from each sorted fraction and quantified by UV absorbance on a Nanodrop 2000c. In the germline V gene (reference sequence), CDR1 corresponds to LNHDA and CDR2 to SQIVND. From its cysteine to its phenylalanine, the CDR3 spans 14 amino acids. Only the CDR3 portion is preserved as DNA: 42 bases, with reading frame beginning at the first base.

This sequence was found in a man younger than 35 in good health. Some clones in this sample may be carry-over from other donors' samples. Sequenced input: naive CD4+ T cells from PBMCs. The cell subset or site label here, explained by the study, means: CD45RA+ positively selected. The chain is encoded by TRBV19 joined to TRBJ2-2, with the D segment possibly TRBD1 or TRBD2, each aligning over 6 bases. The CDR3 reads CASTRGQRAGGLFF. The sequenced DNA is TGTGCCAGTACTCGCGGACAGAGGGCCGGGGGGCTGTTTTTT. Outside the CDR3, residues come from the reference TRBV19 and TRBJ2-2 proteins, so the full variable domain is: DGGITQSPKYLFRKEGQNVTLSCEQNLNHDAMYWYRQDPGQGLRLIYYSQIVNDFQKGDIAEGYSVSREKKESFPLTVTSAQKNPTAFYLCASTRGQRAGGLFFGEGSRLTVL.